This TCR beta chain came from a study of blood T cell repertoires in COVID-19. At the level of the study: Acute and convalescent COVID-19 samples came from the United States, Italy and Spain. The analysed material was cDNA or gDNA that came from T cells, B-cell-depleted T cells, or PBMCs.

CDR3 length equals 16 residues. Germline-derived CDR1 and CDR2 are SGDLS and YYNGEE. The V gene end was trimmed by 3 bases and the J gene end by 4 bases; junction bases not matched to a gene: 8. In the authors' workflow: How many nucleated cells were present was estimated from reference gene primer amplification. The protocol was immunoSEQ multiplex PCR, while the TCRdb copy is restricted to in-frame clones and leaves out a portion. D and trimming were read from the DNA, whereas the V and J calls and clone size are those reported in that table. The repertoire holds about 400,000 clones, with 85% to 90% as singletons.

The receptor's source is a woman aged 25 to 45 with acute or convalescent COVID-19. The sample consisted of peripheral blood. V gene TRBV9 combines with J gene TRBJ2-3; 10 nucleotides agree with TRBD2. CDR3 in DNA: TGTGCCAGCAGCGCCCCAACTAGCGGGGTATCAGATACGCAGTATTTT. Translated: CASSAPTSGVSDTQYF.